The T cell receptor beta chain described here comes from a study of technical replicates of blood from a few donors. Per the germline V gene, CDR1 is GTSNPN and CDR2 is SVGIG (reference sequence). The CDR3 contains 11 residues. V gave up 4 bases and J gave up 7 bases, with 10 bases separating them. Repertoires were generated with immunoSEQ multiplex PCR, while TCRdb's copy carries only in-frame clones and drops some. The sample contains around 68,000 clones, less than 98% of which appear only once. The clonotype was recovered from a human donor in good health. The sample consisted of T cells isolated from PBMCs. This chain uses TRBV30 with TRBJ1-1; D unclear. The CDR3 region has the DNA TGTGCCTGGACCATTGGAGGTGAAGCTTTCTTT. Translating gives CAWTIGGEAFF.